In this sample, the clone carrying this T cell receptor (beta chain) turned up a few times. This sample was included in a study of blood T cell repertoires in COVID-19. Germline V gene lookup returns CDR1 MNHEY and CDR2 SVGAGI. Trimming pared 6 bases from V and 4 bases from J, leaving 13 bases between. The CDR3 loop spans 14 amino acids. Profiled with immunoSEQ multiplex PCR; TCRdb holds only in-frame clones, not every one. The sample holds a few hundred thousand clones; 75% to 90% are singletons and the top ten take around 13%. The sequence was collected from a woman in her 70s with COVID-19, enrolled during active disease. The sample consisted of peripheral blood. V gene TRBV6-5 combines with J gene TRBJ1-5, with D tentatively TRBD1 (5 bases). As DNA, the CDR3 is TGTGCCAGCAGAACGACTGGGGGGAATCAGCCCCAGCATTTT. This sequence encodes CASRTTGGNQPQHF.